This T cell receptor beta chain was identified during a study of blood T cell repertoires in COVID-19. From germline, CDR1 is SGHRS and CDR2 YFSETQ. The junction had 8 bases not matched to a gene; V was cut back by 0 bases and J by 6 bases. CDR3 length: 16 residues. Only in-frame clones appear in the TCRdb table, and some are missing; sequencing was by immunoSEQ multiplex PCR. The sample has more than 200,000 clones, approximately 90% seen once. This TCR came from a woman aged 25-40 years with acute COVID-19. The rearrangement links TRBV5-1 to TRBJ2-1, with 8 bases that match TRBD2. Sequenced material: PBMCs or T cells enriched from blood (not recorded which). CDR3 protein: CASSLAPGGGSNEQFF. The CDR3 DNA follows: TGCGCCAGCAGCTTGGCCCCGGGGGGGGGCTCCAATGAGCAGTTCTTC.